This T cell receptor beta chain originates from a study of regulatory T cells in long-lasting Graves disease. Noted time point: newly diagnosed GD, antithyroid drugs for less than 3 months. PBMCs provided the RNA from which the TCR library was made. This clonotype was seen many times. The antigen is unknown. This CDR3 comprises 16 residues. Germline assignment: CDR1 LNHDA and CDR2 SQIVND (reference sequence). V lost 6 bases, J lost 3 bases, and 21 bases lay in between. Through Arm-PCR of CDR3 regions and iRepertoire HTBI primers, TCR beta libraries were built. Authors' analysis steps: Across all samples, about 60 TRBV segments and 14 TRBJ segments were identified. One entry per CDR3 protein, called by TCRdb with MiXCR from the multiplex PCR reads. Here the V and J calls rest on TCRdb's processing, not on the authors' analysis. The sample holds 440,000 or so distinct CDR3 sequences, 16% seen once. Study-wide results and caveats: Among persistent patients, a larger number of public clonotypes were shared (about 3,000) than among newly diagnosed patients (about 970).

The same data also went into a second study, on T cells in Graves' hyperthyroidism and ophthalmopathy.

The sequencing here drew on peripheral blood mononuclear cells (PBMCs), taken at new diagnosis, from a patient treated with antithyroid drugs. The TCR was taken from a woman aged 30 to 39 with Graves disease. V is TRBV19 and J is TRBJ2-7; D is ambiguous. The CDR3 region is CASSPTLRSGNYEQYF. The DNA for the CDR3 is TGTGCCAGTAGCCCAACCCTAAGGTCAGGTAACTACGAGCAGTACTTC.